This TCR beta chain was recovered during a study of T cells after yellow fever vaccination. Study details: It was SMART-Seq v4 Ultra Low Input that prepared the fractions with low cell numbers.

This clonotype was seen more than once but under ten times. What it recognizes is unknown. MiXCR was run by TCRdb on the 5' RACE reads, yielding one entry per CDR3 protein. The data show hundreds of thousands of distinct CDR3 sequences, 8% to 10% seen once. Germline V lookup: CDR1 GTSNPN, CDR2 SVGIG (reference sequence). Trimming removed 2 bases from V and 1 base from J; junction bases left unmatched: 6. CDR3 length: 18 amino acids. Regarding the study as a whole: Just a small share of clonotypes turned up in the CD4 compartment as well as the CD8 compartment. Compared with primary, the secondary response was weaker and peaked at day 5, not 15.

This specimen consisted of PBMCs, obtained on the day of the first yellow fever vaccination. The rearrangement uses TRBV30 and TRBJ2-6; 12 nucleotides line up with TRBD1. This receptor was identified in a man between 18 and 29 years old who received the YFV17D yellow fever vaccine. The CDR3 nucleotides read TGTGCCTGGAGTTTAGGGACAGGGGGCTTTTCTGGGGCCAACGTCCTGACTTTC. This encodes CAWSLGTGGFSGANVLTF. The entire variable domain, with the rest obtained from reference TRBV30 and TRBJ2-6, is as follows: SQTIHQWPATLVQPVGSPLSLECTVEGTSNPNLYWYRQAAGRGLQLLFYSVGIGQISSEVPQNLSASRPQDRQFILSSKKLLLSDSGFYLCAWSLGTGGFSGANVLTFGAGSRLTVL.